This TCR beta chain came from a study of technical replicates of blood from a handful of donors. The CDR3 has 13 amino acids. CDR1 and CDR2 (germline): MNHNS, SASEGT. Trimming took 5 bases from V and 4 from J, leaving 9 bases between them. Profiled with immunoSEQ multiplex PCR; TCRdb holds only in-frame clones, not every one. Among under 100,000 clones listed, 85% to 95% were seen once. The chain couples TRBV6-1 to TRBJ2-1, with D possibly TRBD2 on 6 matching bases. The source is a human donor in good health. The specimen sequenced was T cells isolated from PBMCs. The CDR3 loop is CASSLLAYNEQFF. CDR3 bases: TGTGCCAGCAGTTTACTAGCTTACAATGAGCAGTTCTTC.